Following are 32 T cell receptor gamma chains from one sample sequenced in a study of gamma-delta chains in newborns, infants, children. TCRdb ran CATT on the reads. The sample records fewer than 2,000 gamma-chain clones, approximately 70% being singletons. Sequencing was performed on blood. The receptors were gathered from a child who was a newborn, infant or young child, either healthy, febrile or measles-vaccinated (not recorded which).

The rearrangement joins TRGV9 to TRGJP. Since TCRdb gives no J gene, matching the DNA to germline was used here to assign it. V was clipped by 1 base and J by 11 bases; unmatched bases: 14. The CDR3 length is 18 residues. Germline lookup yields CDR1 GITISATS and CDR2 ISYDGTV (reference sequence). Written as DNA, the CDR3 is TGTGCCTTGTGGGAGGTTAGTCGCAACTCCATGGGCAAAAAAATCAAGGTATTT. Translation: CALWEVSRNSMGKKIKVF.

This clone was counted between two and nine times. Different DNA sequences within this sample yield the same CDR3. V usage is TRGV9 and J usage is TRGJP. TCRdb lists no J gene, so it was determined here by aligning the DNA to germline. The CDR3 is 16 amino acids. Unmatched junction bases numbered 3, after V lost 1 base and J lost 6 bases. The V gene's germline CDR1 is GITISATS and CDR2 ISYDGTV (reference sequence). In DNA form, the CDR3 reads TGTGCCTTGTGGGAGGTTAGAGAGTTGGGCAAAAAAATCAAGGTATTT. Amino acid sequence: CALWEVRELGKKIKVF.

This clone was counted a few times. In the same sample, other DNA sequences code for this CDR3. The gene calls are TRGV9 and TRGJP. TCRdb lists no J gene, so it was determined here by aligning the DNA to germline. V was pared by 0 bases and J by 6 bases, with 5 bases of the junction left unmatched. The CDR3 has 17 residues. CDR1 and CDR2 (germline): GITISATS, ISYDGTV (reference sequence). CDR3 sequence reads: CALWEVQRELGKKIKVF. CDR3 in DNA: TGTGCCTTGTGGGAGGTGCAGAGAGAGTTGGGCAAAAAAATCAAGGTATTT.

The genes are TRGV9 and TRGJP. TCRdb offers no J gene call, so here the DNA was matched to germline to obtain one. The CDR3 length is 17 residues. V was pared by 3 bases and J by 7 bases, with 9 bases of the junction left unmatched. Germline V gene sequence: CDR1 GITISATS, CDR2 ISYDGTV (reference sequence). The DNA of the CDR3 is TGTGCCTTGTGGGAGACCGTAGGGGAGTTGGGCAAAAAAATCAAGGTATTT. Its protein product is CALWETVGELGKKIKVF.

This CDR3 reads CALWEARPRTQLGKKIKVF. As DNA, the CDR3 is TGTGCCTTGTGGGAGGCCCGTCCCCGGACTCAGTTGGGCAAAAAAATCAAGGTATTT. The rearrangement links TRGV9 to TRGJP. TCRdb gives no J gene; it was assigned here by matching the DNA to germline. The germline CDR1 and CDR2 sequences are GITISATS and ISYDGTV (reference sequence). The CDR3 runs to 19 residues. V lost 2 bases and J lost 8; bases outside the gene matches: 15.

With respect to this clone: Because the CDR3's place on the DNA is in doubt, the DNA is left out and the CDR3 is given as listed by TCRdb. CDR3 residues: CATWDGLEFIIRNSLAVEQHLLSQVSIGRIQHF. The J gene was not called, though the V gene is TRGV2. CDR1 is EGSNGY, CDR2 YDSYNSKV, per germline. The CDR3 comprises 33 residues, both ends counted.

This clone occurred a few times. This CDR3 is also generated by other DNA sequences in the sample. Written as DNA, the CDR3 is TGTGCCTTGTGGGAGGTGGGAGAGTTGGGCAAAAAAATAAAGGTATTT. Translation: CALWEVGELGKKIKVF. TRGV9 is the V gene, and the J gene was not called. CDR1 is GITISATS, CDR2 ISYDGTV, per germline (reference sequence). CDR3 length: 16 amino acids.

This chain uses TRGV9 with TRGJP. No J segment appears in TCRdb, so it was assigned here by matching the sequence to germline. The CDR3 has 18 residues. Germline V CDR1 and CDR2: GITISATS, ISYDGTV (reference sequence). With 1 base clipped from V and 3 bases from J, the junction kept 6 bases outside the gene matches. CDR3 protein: CALWEVQEQELGKKIKVF. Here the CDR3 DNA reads TGTGCCTTGTGGGAGGTCCAGGAGCAAGAGTTGGGCAAAAAAATCAAGGTATTT.

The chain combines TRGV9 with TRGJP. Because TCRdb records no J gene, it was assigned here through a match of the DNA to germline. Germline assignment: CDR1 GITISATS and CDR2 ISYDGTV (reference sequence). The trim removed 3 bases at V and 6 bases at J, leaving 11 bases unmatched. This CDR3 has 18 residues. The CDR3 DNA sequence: TGTGCCTTGTGGGAGTCACACAAGACAGAGTTGGGCAAAAAAATCAAGGTATTT. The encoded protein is CALWESHKTELGKKIKVF.

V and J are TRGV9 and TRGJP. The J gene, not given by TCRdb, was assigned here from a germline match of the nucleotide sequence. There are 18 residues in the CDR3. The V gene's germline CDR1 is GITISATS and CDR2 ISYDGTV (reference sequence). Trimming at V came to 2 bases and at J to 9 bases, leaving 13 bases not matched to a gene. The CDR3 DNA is TGTGCCTTGTGGGAGGCGTCAAAACGATGGTTGGGCAAAAAAATCAAGGTATTT. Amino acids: CALWEASKRWLGKKIKVF.

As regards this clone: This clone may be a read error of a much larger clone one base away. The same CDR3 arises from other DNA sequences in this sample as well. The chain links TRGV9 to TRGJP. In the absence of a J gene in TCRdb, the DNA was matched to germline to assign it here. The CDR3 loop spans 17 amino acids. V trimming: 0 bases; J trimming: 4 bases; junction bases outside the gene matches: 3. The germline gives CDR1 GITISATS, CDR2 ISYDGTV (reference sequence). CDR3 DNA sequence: TGTGCCTTGTGGGAGGTGCGCCAAGAGTTGGGCAAAAAAATCAAGGTATTT. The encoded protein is CALWEVRQELGKKIKVF.

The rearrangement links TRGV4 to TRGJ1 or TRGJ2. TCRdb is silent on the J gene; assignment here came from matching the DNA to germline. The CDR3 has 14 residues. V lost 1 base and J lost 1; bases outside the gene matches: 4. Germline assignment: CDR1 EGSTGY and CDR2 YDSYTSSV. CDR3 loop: CATWDGANYYKKLF. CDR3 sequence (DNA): TGTGCCACCTGGGATGGTGCAAATTATTATAAGAAACTCTTT.

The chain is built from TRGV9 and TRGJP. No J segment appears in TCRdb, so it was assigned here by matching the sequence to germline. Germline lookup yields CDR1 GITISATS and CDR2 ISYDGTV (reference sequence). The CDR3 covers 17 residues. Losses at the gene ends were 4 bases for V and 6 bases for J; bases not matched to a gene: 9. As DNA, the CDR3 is TGTGCCTTGTGGGACTCGAACCCAGAGTTGGGCAAAAAAATCAAGGTATTT. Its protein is CALWDSNPELGKKIKVF.

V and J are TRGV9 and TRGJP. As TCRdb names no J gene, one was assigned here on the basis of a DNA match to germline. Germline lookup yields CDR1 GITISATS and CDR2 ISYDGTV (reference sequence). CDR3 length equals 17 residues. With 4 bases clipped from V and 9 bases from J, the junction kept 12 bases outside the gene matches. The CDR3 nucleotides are TGTGCCTTGTGGGAACTCGCAAGTGGGTTGGGCAAAAAAATCAAGGTATTT. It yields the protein CALWELASGLGKKIKVF.

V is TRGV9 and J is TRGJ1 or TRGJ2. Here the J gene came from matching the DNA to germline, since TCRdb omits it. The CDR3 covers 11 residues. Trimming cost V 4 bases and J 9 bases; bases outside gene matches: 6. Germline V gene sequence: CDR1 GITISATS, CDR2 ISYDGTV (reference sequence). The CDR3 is CALWDSGKKLF. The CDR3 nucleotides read TGTGCCTTGTGGGACAGTGGTAAGAAACTCTTT.

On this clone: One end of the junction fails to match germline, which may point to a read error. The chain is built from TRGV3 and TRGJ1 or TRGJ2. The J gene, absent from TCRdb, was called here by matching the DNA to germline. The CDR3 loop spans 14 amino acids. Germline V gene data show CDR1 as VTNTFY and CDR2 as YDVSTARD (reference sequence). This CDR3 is CATWDRHRYYEKLF. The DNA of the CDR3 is TGTGCCACCTGGGACAGGCATCGGTATTATGAGAAACTCTTT.

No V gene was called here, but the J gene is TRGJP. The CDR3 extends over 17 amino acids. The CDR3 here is CALWEGIQELGKKIKVF. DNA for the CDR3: TGTGCCTTGTGGGAGGGTATCCAAGAGTTGGGCAAAAAAATCAAGGTATTT.

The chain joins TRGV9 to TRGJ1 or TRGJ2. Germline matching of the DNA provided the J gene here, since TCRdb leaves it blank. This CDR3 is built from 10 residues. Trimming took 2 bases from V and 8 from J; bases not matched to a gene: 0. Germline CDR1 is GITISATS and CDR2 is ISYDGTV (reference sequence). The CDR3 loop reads CALWEDKKLF. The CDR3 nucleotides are TGTGCCTTGTGGGAGGATAAGAAACTCTTT.

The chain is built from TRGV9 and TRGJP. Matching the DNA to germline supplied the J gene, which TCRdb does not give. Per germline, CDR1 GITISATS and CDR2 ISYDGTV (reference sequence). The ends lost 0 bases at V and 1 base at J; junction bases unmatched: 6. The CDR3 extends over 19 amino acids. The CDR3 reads CALWEVQSGQELGKKIKVF. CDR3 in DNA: TGTGCCTTGTGGGAGGTGCAATCCGGGCAAGAGTTGGGCAAAAAAATCAAGGTATTT.

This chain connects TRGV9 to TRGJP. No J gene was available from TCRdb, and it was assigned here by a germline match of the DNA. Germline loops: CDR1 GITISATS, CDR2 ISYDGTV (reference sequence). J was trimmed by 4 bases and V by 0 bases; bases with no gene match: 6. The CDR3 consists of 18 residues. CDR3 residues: CALWEVSSQELGKKIKVF. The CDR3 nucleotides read TGTGCCTTGTGGGAGGTGTCATCCCAAGAGTTGGGCAAAAAAATCAAGGTATTT.

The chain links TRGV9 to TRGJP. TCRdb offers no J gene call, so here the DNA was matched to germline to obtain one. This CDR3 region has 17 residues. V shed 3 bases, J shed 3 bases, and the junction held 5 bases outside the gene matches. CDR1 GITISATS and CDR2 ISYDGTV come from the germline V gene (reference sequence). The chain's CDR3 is CALWENQQELGKKIKVF. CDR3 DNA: TGTGCCTTGTGGGAGAACCAGCAAGAGTTGGGCAAAAAAATCAAGGTATTT.

The CDR3 coding sequence is TGTGCCTTGTGGGAGGGCCCTCAAGAGTTGGGCAAAAAAATCAAGGTATTT. Translating it yields CALWEGPQELGKKIKVF. The V call is TRGV9, the J call TRGJP. Matching the DNA to germline supplied the J gene, which TCRdb does not give. Trimming removed 2 bases from V and 4 bases from J; junction bases left unmatched: 5. The CDR3 is 17 residues long. Germline V gene sequence: CDR1 GITISATS, CDR2 ISYDGTV (reference sequence).

The CDR3 DNA sequence: TGTGCCTTGTGGGACGCAGAGTTGGGCAAAAAAATCAAGGTATTT. Protein product: CALWDAELGKKIKVF. This rearrangement joins TRGV9 to TRGJP. TCRdb leaves out the J gene; it was filled in here by matching the DNA to germline. Germline CDR1 reads GITISATS; CDR2 reads ISYDGTV (reference sequence). The CDR3 runs 15 residues. The J segment lost 6 bases and the V segment lost 4 bases, leaving 3 bases of the junction unmatched.

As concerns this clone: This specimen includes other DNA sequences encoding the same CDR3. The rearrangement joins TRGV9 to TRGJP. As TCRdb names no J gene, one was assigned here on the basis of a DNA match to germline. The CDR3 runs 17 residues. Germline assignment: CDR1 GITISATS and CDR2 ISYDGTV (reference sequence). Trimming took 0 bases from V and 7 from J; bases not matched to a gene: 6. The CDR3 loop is CALWEVHEELGKKIKVF. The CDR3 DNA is TGTGCCTTGTGGGAGGTGCACGAGGAGTTGGGCAAAAAAATCAAGGTATTT.

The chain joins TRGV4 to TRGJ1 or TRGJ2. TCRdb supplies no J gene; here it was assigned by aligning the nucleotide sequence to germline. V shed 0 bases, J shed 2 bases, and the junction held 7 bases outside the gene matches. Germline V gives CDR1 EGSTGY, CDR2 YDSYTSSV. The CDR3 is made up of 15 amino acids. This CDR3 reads CATWDGPADYYKKLF. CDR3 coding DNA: TGTGCCACCTGGGATGGGCCAGCGGATTATTATAAGAAACTCTTT.

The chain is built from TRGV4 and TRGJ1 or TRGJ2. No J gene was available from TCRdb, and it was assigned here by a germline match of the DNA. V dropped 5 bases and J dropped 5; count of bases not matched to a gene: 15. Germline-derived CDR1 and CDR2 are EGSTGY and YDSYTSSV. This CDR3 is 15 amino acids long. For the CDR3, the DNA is TGTGCCACCTGGGTCCCCCCCCTACCTCATTATAAGAAACTCTTT. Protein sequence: CATWVPPLPHYKKLF.

For the CDR3, the DNA is TGTGCCACCTGGGACAGGCCGGGGGATTATTATAAGAAACTCTTT. Its protein is CATWDRPGDYYKKLF. The chain recombines TRGV5 with TRGJ1 or TRGJ2. The J gene, left out of TCRdb, was set here by checking the DNA against germline. J gave up 2 bases and V 0 bases, and 7 bases lay outside the gene matches. The CDR3 is 15 residues long. Germline assignment: CDR1 VINAFY and CDR2 YDVSNSKD.

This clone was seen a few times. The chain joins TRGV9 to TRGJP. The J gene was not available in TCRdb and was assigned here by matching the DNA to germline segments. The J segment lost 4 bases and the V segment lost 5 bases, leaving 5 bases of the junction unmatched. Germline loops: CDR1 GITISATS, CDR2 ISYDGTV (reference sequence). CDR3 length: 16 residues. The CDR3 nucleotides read TGTGCCTTGTGGGTTTTCCAAGAGTTGGGCAAAAAAATCAAGGTATTT. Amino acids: CALWVFQELGKKIKVF.

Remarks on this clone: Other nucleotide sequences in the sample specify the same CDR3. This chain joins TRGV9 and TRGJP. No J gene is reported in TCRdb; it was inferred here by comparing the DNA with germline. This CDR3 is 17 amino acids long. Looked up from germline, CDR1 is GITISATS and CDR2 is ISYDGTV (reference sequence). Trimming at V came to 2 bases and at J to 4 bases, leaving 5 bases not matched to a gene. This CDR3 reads CALWEDAQELGKKIKVF. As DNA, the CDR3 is TGTGCCTTGTGGGAGGACGCCCAAGAGTTGGGCAAAAAAATCAAGGTATTT.

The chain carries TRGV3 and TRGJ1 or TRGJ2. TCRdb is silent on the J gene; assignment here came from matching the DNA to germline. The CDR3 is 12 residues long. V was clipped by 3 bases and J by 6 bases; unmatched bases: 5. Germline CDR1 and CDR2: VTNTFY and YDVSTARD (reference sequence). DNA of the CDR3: TGTGCCACCTGGGACTATAGTTATAAGAAACTCTTT. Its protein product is CATWDYSYKKLF.

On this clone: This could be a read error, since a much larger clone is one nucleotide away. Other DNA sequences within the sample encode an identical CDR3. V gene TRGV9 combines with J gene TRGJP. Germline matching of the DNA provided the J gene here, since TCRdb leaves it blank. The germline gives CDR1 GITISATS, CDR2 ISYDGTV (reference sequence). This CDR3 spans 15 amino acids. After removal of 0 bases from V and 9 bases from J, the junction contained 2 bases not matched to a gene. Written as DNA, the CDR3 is TGTGCCTTGTGGGAGGTGCTGTTGGGCAAAAAAATCAAGGTATTT. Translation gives CALWEVLLGKKIKVF.

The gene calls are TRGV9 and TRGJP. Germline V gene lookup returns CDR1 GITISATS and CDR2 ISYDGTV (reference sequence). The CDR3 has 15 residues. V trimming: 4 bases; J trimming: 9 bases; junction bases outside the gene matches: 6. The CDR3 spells CALWEPGLGKKIKVF. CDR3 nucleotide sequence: TGTGCCTTGTGGGAACCGGGGTTGGGCAAAAAAATCAAGGTATTT.